This is a list of T cell receptor beta chains from one sample in a study of blood T cell repertoires in COVID-19. TCRdb's table, derived via immunoSEQ multiplex PCR, lists solely in-frame clones and lacks some. The sample shows some 66,000 clones, around 93% of them seen only once. The sample comprised peripheral blood. These receptors were collected from a man between 70 and 80 years old with active COVID-19. CDR3s include the opening cysteine and the closing phenylalanine or tryptophan. A D gene is named only where the DNA matches it firmly. Size values are once, few and many counts, or a class for expanded clones, and some rows have none.

-,TRBJ2-1,-,TRBV7-9,TGTGCCAGCAGCTTAGGTCTTGCGGGGAGCTACAATGAGCAGTTCTTC,CASSLGLAGSYNEQFF
-,TRBJ2-1,-,TRBV5-5,TGTGCCAGCAGCTTGGTGCCAGGTCATGAGCAGTTCTTC,CASSLVPGHEQFF
-,TRBJ1-4,-,TRBV18,TGTGCCAGCTCACCTGGCACAGGTAATGAAAAACTGTTTTTT,CASSPGTGNEKLFF
-,TRBJ1-6,-,TRBV19,TGTGCCAGTAGTATTCTGGCAGGGGCGGGTTCACCCCTCCACTTT,CASSILAGAGSPLHF
TRBD1,TRBJ1-6,-,TRBV4-2,TGTGCCAGCAGCCCGGACAGGCGGTATAATTCACCCCTCCACTTT,CASSPDRRYNSPLHF
-,TRBJ1-2,-,TRBV4-1,TGCGCCAGCAGCCAAGATGTACAGGGTGGCGGCTATGGCTACACCTTC,CASSQDVQGGGYGYTF
-,TRBJ2-6,-,TRBV19,TGTGCCAGTAGCCACCTTAGGGGGATTGTGGGAGGGGCCAACGTCCTGACTTTC,CASSHLRGIVGGANVLTF
-,TRBJ2-3,-,TRBV6-4,TGTGCCAGCAGTGCCCTCGGCGGGGGCAGCACAGATACGCAGTATTTT,CASSALGGGSTDTQYF
TRBD1,TRBJ1-5,-,TRBV23-1,TGCGCCAGCAGTCAGGTGGACAGGGCCCATAGCAATCAGCCCCAGCATTTT,CASSQVDRAHSNQPQHF
TRBD1,TRBJ2-5,-,TRBV19,TGTGCCAGTAGTACCGGACAGGGGGCCGGAGAGACCCAGTACTTC,CASSTGQGAGETQYF
TRBD1,TRBJ2-7,-,TRBV5-1,TGCGCCAGCAGCTTGGGGGACAGGGGGCCCGAGCAGTACTTC,CASSLGDRGPEQYF
-,TRBJ2-5,-,TRBV18,TGTGCCAGCTCACCAGGGGTGCAGGGTGAGACCCAGTACTTC,CASSPGVQGETQYF
TRBD2,TRBJ2-7,-,TRBV5-1,TGCGCCAGCAGTTCAACGCGACCTAGCGGTCTTTACGAGCAGTACTTC,CASSSTRPSGLYEQYF
-,TRBJ2-3,-,TRBV11-3,TGTGCCAGCAGCTTAGGTGGGGCAACCACAGATACGCAGTATTTT,CASSLGGATTDTQYF
-,TRBJ2-1,-,TRBV5-6,TGTGCCAGCAGCTCAGGGGTGTGGGGGCTTTTGAATGAGCAGTTCTTC,CASSSGVWGLLNEQFF
TRBD1,TRBJ1-2,-,TRBV5-6,TGTGCCAGCAGCTTAGACAGGGGGAACTATGGCTACACCTTC,CASSLDRGNYGYTF
TRBD1,TRBJ1-5,few,TRBV3-1/TRBV3-2,TGTGCCAGCAGCCAGACAGGGGGGGGGCAGCCCCAGCATTTT,CASSQTGGGQPQHF
-,TRBJ1-1,-,TRBV18,TGTGCCAGCTCACCACGGGTTGGCGGGGATGAAGCTTTCTTT,CASSPRVGGDEAFF
-,TRBJ2-2,-,TRBV19,TGTGCCAGTAGTATCGATAGATTATATAACACCGGGGAGCTGTTTTTT,CASSIDRLYNTGELFF
TRBD2,TRBJ2-5,-,TRBV5-1,TGCGCCAGCACACTAGCGGGGGGCCAAGAGACCCAGTACTTC,CASTLAGGQETQYF
-,TRBJ2-5,-,TRBV28,TGTGCATCAGCCGCCAGGGAGACCCAGTACTTC,CASAARETQYF
-,TRBJ2-1,once,TRBV4-1,TGCGCCAGCAGCCAAGATCGAGAGGGGGGGGGCTTCTACAATGAGCAGTTCTTC,CASSQDREGGGFYNEQFF
TRBD2,TRBJ2-7,-,TRBV7-2,TGTGCCAGCAGCCTGCTAGCGGGGGGTTCCTACGAGCAGTACTTC,CASSLLAGGSYEQYF
TRBD1,TRBJ2-5,-,TRBV28,TGTGCCAGCAGTCCAGGGGGGACAGGGGAAGAGACCCAGTACTTC,CASSPGGTGEETQYF
-,TRBJ2-3,-,TRBV7-3,TGTGCCAGCAGCTCTTTAGCGGATAGCACAGATACGCAGTATTTT,CASSSLADSTDTQYF
TRBD2,TRBJ2-3,-,TRBV3-1/TRBV3-2,TGTGCCAGCAGCCATTCTGCGGGGGGCCGAGATACGCAGTATTTT,CASSHSAGGRDTQYF
TRBD1,TRBJ2-7,-,TRBV20-1,TGCTCCGGGACAGGAGACTACGAGCAGTACTTC,CSGTGDYEQYF
-,TRBJ1-6,-,TRBV27,TGTGCCAGCAGTTTGGGCTCACCCCTCCACTTT,CASSLGSPLHF
-,TRBJ2-3,-,TRBV5-1,TGCGCCAGCAGCTGGAACAGGGCAGATACGCAGTATTTT,CASSWNRADTQYF
-,TRBJ2-3,-,TRBV5-4,TGTGCCAGCAGCTTGCTGGGGGGGCCGACAGATACGCAGTATTTT,CASSLLGGPTDTQYF
-,TRBJ2-7,-,TRBV10-3,TGTGCCATCACGGCTAGGCCCCAGCCATTCTCCTACGAGCAGTACTTC,CAITARPQPFSYEQYF
-,TRBJ2-7,-,TRBV27,TGTGCCAGCAGTCTCCATCCGCGGGGAGACCCCTACGAGCAGTACTTC,CASSLHPRGDPYEQYF
-,TRBJ2-1,-,TRBV11-2,TGTGCCAGCAGTATTAGGAGGATGCAAAACAATGAGCAGTTCTTC,CASSIRRMQNNEQFF
TRBD2,TRBJ2-3,-,TRBV6-6,TGTGCCAGCAGCCGAAGCGGGGAAAGGGGGTATTTT,CASSRSGERGYF
TRBD1,TRBJ2-5,-,TRBV7-9,TGTGCCAGCAGCATTTGGGACAGGGGAGTGGAGACCCAGTACTTC,CASSIWDRGVETQYF
TRBD1,TRBJ1-1,-,TRBV6-5,TGTGCCAGCAGTCCGGACAGGGTGGGCACTGAAGCTTTCTTT,CASSPDRVGTEAFF
-,TRBJ1-1,-,TRBV28,TGTGCCAGCACGGGCAGGGGAAGGACTGAAGCTTTCTTT,CASTGRGRTEAFF
TRBD1,TRBJ2-5,-,TRBV4-2,TGTGCCAGCAGCCATTCCGGGACAGGACAAGGGACCCAGTACTTC,CASSHSGTGQGTQYF
TRBD1,TRBJ2-3,-,TRBV24-1,TGTGCCACCAGTGATTTGGGGACAGGCACAGATACGCAGTATTTT,CATSDLGTGTDTQYF
-,TRBJ2-5,-,TRBV24-1,TGTGCCACCAGTGACGGAGGGTTACAAGAGACCCAGTACTTC,CATSDGGLQETQYF
TRBD1,TRBJ2-1,-,TRBV5-5,TGTGCCAGCAGCTTGGCCGCAGGGACAGGCATCTACAATGAGCAGTTCTTC,CASSLAAGTGIYNEQFF
-,TRBJ1-1,-,TRBV18,TGTGCCAGCTCATCAGGACAGCTCACTGAAGCTTTCTTT,CASSSGQLTEAFF
TRBD2,TRBJ2-1,-,TRBV24-1,TGTGCCACCAGTGTCGGCGGGGGGGCCTATGAGCAGTTCTTC,CATSVGGGAYEQFF
-,TRBJ1-1,-,TRBV5-1,TGCGCCAGCAGCCCCATTGGGCAGGGCTTGCCGAACACTGAAGCTTTCTTT,CASSPIGQGLPNTEAFF